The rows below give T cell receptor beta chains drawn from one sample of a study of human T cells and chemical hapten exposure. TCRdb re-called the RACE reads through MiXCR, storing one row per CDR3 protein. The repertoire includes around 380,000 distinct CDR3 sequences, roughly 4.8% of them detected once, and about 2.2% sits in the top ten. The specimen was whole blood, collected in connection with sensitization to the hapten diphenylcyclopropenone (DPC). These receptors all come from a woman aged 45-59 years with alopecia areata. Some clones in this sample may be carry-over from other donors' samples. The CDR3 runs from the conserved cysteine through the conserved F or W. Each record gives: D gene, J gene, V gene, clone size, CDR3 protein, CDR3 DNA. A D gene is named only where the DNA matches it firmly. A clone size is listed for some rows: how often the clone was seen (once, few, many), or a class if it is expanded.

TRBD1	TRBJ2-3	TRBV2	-	CASSERTGGNTQYF	TGTGCCAGCAGTGAAAGGACAGGGGGCAATACGCAGTATTTT
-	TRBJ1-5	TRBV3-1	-	CASSTGGGLGPQHF	TGTGCCAGCAGCACGGGCGGAGGGTTGGGGCCCCAGCATTTT
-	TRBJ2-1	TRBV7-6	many	CASSLASNEQFF	TGTGCCAGCAGCTTGGCTAGCAATGAGCAGTTCTTC
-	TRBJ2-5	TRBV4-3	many	CASSQEVGRGETQYF	TGCGCCAGCAGCCAAGAAGTGGGACGGGGGGAGACCCAGTACTTC
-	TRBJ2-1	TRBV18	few	CASSPSRITRDEQFF	TGTGCCAGCTCACCATCGAGGATAACTAGGGATGAGCAGTTCTTC
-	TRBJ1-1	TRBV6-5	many	CASSLRVNTEAFF	TGTGCCAGCAGTTTACGGGTAAACACTGAAGCTTTCTTT
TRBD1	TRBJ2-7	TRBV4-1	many	CASSFGQGTSYEQYF	TGCGCCAGCAGTTTCGGACAGGGTACTTCCTACGAGCAGTACTTC
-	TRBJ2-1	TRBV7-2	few	CASSSWDEQFF	TGTGCCAGCAGTTCTTGGGATGAGCAGTTCTTC
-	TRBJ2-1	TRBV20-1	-	CSARDYPGGRNEQFF	TGCAGTGCTAGAGATTATCCCGGGGGAAGGAATGAGCAGTTCTTC
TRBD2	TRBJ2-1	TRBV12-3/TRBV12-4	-	CASRTSESSYNEQFF	TGTGCCAGCAGGACTAGCGAGAGCTCCTACAATGAGCAGTTCTTC
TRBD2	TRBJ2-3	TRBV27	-	CASSSLLAGIGGTDTQYF	TGTGCCAGCAGTTCCTTGCTAGCGGGCATAGGGGGAACAGATACGCAGTATTTT
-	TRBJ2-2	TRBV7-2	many	CASDGRAGELFF	TGTGCCAGCGACGGGAGAGCCGGGGAGCTGTTTTTT
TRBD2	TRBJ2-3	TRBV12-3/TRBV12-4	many	CASSFELAGLRSTDTQYF	TGTGCCAGCAGTTTTGAACTAGCGGGCTTGCGGAGCACAGATACGCAGTATTTT
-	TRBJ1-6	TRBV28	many	CASSLLVNSPLHF	TGTGCCAGCAGTTTATTGGTAAATTCACCCCTCCACTTT
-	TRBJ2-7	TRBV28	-	CASRDPYEQYF	TGTGCCAGCAGGGACCCCTACGAGCAGTACTTC
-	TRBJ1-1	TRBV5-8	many	CASSLMGARRTEAFF	TGTGCCAGCAGCCTCATGGGCGCAAGAAGAACTGAAGCTTTCTTT
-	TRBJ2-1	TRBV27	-	CASSLRGDSYNEQFF	TGTGCCAGCAGTCTTCGGGGAGACTCCTACAATGAGCAGTTCTTC
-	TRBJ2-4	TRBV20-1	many	CSAEGRAGGVKNIQYF	TGCAGTGCGGAGGGGAGGGCAGGGGGTGTCAAAAACATTCAGTACTTC
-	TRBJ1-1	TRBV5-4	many	CASSTGQSLNTEAFF	TGTGCCAGCAGCACCGGACAGTCCCTGAACACTGAAGCTTTCTTT
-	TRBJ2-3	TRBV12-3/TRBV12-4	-	CASSLASWDTQYF	TGTGCCAGCAGTTTAGCCTCCTGGGATACGCAGTATTTT
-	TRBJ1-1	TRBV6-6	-	CASSAGRYTEAFF	TGTGCCAGCAGCGCCGGGAGATACACTGAAGCTTTCTTT
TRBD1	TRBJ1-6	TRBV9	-	CASSGGGASPLHF	TGTGCCAGCAGCGGAGGGGGCGCCTCACCCCTCCACTTT
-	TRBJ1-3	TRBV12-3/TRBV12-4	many	CASSLSPGNTIYF	TGTGCCAGCAGTTTATCCCCTGGAAACACCATATATTTT
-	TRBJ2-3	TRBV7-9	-	CVSSLVATQDTQYF	TGTGTCAGCAGCTTAGTTGCGACCCAGGATACGCAGTATTTT
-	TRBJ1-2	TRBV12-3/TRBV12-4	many	CASSLGAYGYTF	TGTGCCAGCAGTTTAGGGGCTTATGGCTACACCTTC
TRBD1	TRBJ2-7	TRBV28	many	CASTLSQGAREQYF	TGTGCCAGCACCCTCTCCCAGGGGGCGCGGGAGCAGTACTTC
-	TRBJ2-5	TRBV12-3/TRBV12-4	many	CASSLDVETQYF	TGTGCCAGCAGTTTAGATGTGGAGACCCAGTACTTC
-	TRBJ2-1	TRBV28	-	CASRIKGAEQFF	TGTGCCAGCAGGATAAAGGGTGCTGAGCAGTTCTTC
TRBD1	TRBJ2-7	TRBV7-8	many	CASSPGQEYEQYF	TGTGCCAGCAGCCCCGGACAGGAATACGAGCAGTACTTC
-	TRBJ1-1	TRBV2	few	CASSDRSGFGERRTEAFF	TGTGCCAGCAGTGATCGGTCCGGATTTGGGGAAAGGAGAACTGAAGCTTTCTTT
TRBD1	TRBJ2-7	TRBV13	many	CASSWGQGRDEQYF	TGTGCCAGCAGCTGGGGACAGGGAAGAGACGAGCAGTACTTC
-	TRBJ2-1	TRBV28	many	CASNLPRATNEQFF	TGTGCCAGCAACCTCCCCCGGGCCACCAATGAGCAGTTCTTC